This entry lists 9 T cell receptor beta chains sequenced from one sample in a study of blood T cells in healthy people across ages. Using a J-beta primer mix together with a sample-barcoded 5' primer, a second PCR was run for roughly 6 to 12 cycles. TCRdb reprocessed the 5' RACE reads with MiXCR, giving one entry per CDR3 protein. The table has more than 800,000 distinct CDR3 sequences, less than 50% seen once. The sequencing input was blood. Every receptor here comes from a woman aged 55-70 years in good health.

The chain carries TRBV29-1 and TRBJ2-7; 9 bases fit TRBD2. The germline V gene has CDR1 SQVTM and CDR2 ANQGSEA. Unmatched junction bases numbered 2, after V lost 1 base and J lost 1 base. The CDR3 consists of 14 residues. In DNA form, the CDR3 reads TGCAGCGTTGAAGTGGCGGGAGGGTCCTACGAGCAGTACTTC. This translates into CSVEVAGGSYEQYF.

This clonotype has just a few counts. The rearrangement uses TRBV29-1 and TRBJ2-5; D is ambiguous. Between the trimmed V and J ends, which lost 0 bases and 2 bases, there was a span of 7 bases. CDR3 size: 13 residues. CDR1 is SQVTM, CDR2 ANQGSEA, per germline. The CDR3 nucleotides are TGCAGCGTTGAAGAACGACGGCAAGAGACCCAGTACTTC. Translated, it gives CSVEERRQETQYF.

The V gene is TRBV10-3, the J gene TRBJ2-5; 8 bases line up with TRBD2. CDR1 and CDR2 from the germline V gene are ENHRY and SYGVKD. This CDR3 spans 15 amino acids. V lost 2 bases and J lost 4; bases outside the gene matches: 6. The DNA for the CDR3 is TGTGCCATCAGTGAGGACCGTCTAGCGGGAGAGACCCAGTACTTC. This translates into CAISEDRLAGETQYF.

The chain uses TRBV12-3 or TRBV12-4 and TRBJ2-5; TRBD1 matches 10 bases. V was clipped by 5 bases and J by 7 bases; unmatched bases: 4. The CDR3 loop spans 13 amino acids. CDR3 DNA sequence: TGTGCCAGCAGTCCCGGGACAGGGGCGACCCAGTACTTC. Its translation: CASSPGTGATQYF.

The V and J genes are TRBV5-1 and TRBJ1-2; D possibly corresponds to TRBD1 (5 bases). The ends were cut back, 4 bases at V and 9 bases at J, with 22 bases in the middle. The germline CDR1 and CDR2 sequences are SGHRS and YFSETQ. The CDR3 is 15 amino acids. CDR3 residues: CASSRDVGGEGSYTF. The CDR3 coding sequence is TGCGCCAGCAGCCGTGACGTGGGAGGGGAAGGGAGCTACACCTTC.

V usage is TRBV6-2 or TRBV6-3 and J usage is TRBJ1-5; D not resolved. The CDR3 spans 12 residues. Germline CDR1 MNHEY, CDR2 SVGEGT. The V end lost 5 bases, the J end lost 9 bases, and 11 bases lay between the germline ends. The DNA of the CDR3 is TGTGCCAGCAGTCTAGGTCCTGGGCCCCAGCATTTT. Translation: CASSLGPGPQHF.

This clonotype showed up just a few times. The V gene is TRBV11-2, the J gene TRBJ1-2, with unresolved D. Germline V gene sequence: CDR1 SGHAT, CDR2 FQNNGV. Trimming cost V 5 bases and J 1 base, with 11 bases left between them. The CDR3 totals 14 residues. Written as DNA, the CDR3 is TGTGCCAGCAGCCAACCCTGGAGTAACTATGGCTACACCTTC. Its translation is CASSQPWSNYGYTF.

The table lists this clonotype with a few counts. V and J are TRBV7-7 and TRBJ2-3; 8 positions match TRBD2. V lost 1 base to trimming and J lost 5 bases; unmatched junction nucleotides: 5. Germline CDR1 and CDR2: SSHAT and FNYEAQ (reference sequence). CDR3 length equals 15 residues. The CDR3 DNA is TGTGCCAGCAGCTTAGATCTCGGGAGGGTAGATACGCAGTATTTT. Translated: CASSLDLGRVDTQYF.

This rearrangement joins TRBV7-9 to TRBJ1-1, with no clear D. This CDR3 is 17 amino acids long. Trimming took 1 base from V and 0 from J, leaving 15 bases between them. The V gene's germline CDR1 is SEHNR and CDR2 FQNEAQ (reference sequence). The DNA for the CDR3 is TGTGCCAGCAGCTTAGAGGCAGACCGTGGGATGAACACTGAAGCTTTCTTT. Translated: CASSLEADRGMNTEAFF.